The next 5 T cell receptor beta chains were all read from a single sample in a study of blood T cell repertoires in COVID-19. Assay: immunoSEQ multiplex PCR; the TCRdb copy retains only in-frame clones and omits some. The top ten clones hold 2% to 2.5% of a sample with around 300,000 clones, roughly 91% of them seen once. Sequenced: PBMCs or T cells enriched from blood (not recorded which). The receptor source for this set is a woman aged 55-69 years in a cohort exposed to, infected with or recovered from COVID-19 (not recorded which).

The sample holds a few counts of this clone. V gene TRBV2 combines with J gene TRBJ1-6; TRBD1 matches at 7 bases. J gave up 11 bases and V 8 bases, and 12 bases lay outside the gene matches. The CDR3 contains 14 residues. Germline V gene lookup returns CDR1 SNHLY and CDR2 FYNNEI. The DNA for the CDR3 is TGTGCCAGCGTTTTACAGGGGAAAAGCGCACCCCTCCACTTT. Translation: CASVLQGKSAPLHF.

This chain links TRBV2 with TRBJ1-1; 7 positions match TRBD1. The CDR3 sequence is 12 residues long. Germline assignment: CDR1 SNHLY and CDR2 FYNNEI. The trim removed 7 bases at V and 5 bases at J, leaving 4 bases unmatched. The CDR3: CASTLTGTEAFF. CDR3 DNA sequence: TGTGCCAGCACCCTGACAGGGACTGAAGCTTTCTTT.

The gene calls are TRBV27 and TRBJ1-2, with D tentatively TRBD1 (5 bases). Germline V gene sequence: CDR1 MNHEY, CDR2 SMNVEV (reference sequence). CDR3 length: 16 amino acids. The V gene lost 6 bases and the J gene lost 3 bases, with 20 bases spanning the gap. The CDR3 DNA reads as TGTGCCAGCAGACATGAGGGAGGCGGGGCACACTATGGCTACACCTTC. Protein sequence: CASRHEGGGAHYGYTF.

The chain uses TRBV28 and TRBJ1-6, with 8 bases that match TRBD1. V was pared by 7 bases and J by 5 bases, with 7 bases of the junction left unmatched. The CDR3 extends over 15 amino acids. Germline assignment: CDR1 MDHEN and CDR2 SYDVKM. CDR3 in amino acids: CASNQPGGNNSPLHF. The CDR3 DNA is TGTGCCAGCAACCAACCAGGGGGCAATAATTCACCCCTCCACTTT. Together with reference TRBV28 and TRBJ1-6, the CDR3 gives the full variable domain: DVKVTQSSRYLVKRTGEKVFLECVQDMDHENMFWYRQDPGLGLRLIYFSYDVKMKEKGDIPEGYSVSREKKERFSLILESASTNQTSMYLCASNQPGGNNSPLHFGNGTRLTVT.

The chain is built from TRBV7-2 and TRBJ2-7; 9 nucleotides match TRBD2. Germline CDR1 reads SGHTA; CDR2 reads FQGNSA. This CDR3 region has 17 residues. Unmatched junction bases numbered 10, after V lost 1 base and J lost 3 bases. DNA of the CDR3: TGTGCCAGCAGCTTAGTAGTAGCGGGAGTGGGGAACTACGAGCAGTACTTC. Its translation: CASSLVVAGVGNYEQYF.